This entry lists 26 T cell receptor beta chains sequenced from one sample in a study of beta chain features in type 1 diabetes. Expressed TCRB transcripts were sequenced after all isolated RNA was converted to cDNA. The method was immunoSEQ multiplex PCR; TCRdb's version includes in-frame clones alone and lacks a portion of them. There are hundreds of thousands of clones in the sample; about 14% occur only once, and around 0.1% lies in the top ten. Sequencing was done on a sample of naive CD4+ T cells from blood. These receptor sequences come from a young man in good health.

The chain employs TRBV19 and TRBJ2-4, with D possibly being TRBD1 (6 bases). Trimming took 3 bases from V and 0 from J, leaving 12 bases between them. CDR3 size: 16 residues. CDR1 and CDR2 (germline): LNHDA, SQIVND (reference sequence). The CDR3 nucleotides read TGTGCCAGTAGTATCTCCGGGACACTAGCCAAAAACATTCAGTACTTC. It translates to CASSISGTLAKNIQYF. Full variable domain (missing parts from reference TRBV19 and TRBJ2-4): DGGITQSPKYLFRKEGQNVTLSCEQNLNHDAMYWYRQDPGQGLRLIYYSQIVNDFQKGDIAEGYSVSREKKESFPLTVTSAQKNPTAFYLCASSISGTLAKNIQYFGAGTRLSVL.

The J gene is TRBJ2-1, the V gene TRBV7-9; perhaps D is TRBD1 or TRBD2 (5 bases each). The CDR3 is 15 residues long. With 1 base removed from V and 7 bases from J, the gap between germline ends came to 14 bases. Germline V CDR1 and CDR2: SEHNR, FQNEAQ (reference sequence). The CDR3 DNA follows: TGTGCCAGCAGCTTAGGAGGGGCCCGCTGGAATGAGCAGTTCTTC. Translating it yields CASSLGGARWNEQFF.

The chain uses TRBV7-9 and TRBJ1-1; D possibly corresponds to TRBD1 (6 bases). This CDR3 has 13 residues. Trimming pared 3 bases from V and 4 bases from J, leaving 9 bases between. Germline CDR1 is SEHNR and CDR2 is FQNEAQ (reference sequence). CDR3 protein: CASSFTGPTEAFF. The CDR3 nucleotides are TGTGCCAGCAGCTTCACAGGGCCCACTGAAGCTTTCTTT.

In its sample, this clone was seen a few times. The chain joins TRBV9 to TRBJ2-5; TRBD1 is a possible D gene (6 bases). Trimming took off 7 bases at V and 5 bases at J, with 18 bases between the two ends. The CDR3 spans 14 residues. Looked up from germline, CDR1 is SGDLS and CDR2 is YYNGEE. The DNA for the CDR3 is TGTGCCAGCGGGATGCAGGGGTCGCAGGAGACCCAGTACTTC. Translated, it gives CASGMQGSQETQYF. Looking up the rest from reference TRBV9 and TRBJ2-5 gives the full variable domain: DSGVTQTPKHLITATGQRVTLRCSPRSGDLSVYWYQQSLDQGLQFLIQYYNGEERAKGNILERFSAQQFPDLHSELNLSSLELGDSALYFCASGMQGSQETQYFGPGTRLLVL.

J is TRBJ1-2 and V is TRBV6-5, with D possibly TRBD1 on 6 matching bases. Germline V gene sequence: CDR1 MNHEY, CDR2 SVGAGI. The CDR3 is made up of 14 amino acids. The V and J ends lost 6 bases and 8 bases respectively, with 19 bases between them. The CDR3 bases are TGTGCCAGCAGAGGACAGACGACGGGGGGAGGCTACACCTTC. It translates to CASRGQTTGGGYTF.

This clone was seen more than once but under ten times. This rearrangement joins TRBV19 to TRBJ1-5, with D unclear. V was clipped by 5 bases and J by 5 bases, with 10 bases between them. CDR1 and CDR2 (germline): LNHDA, SQIVND (reference sequence). This CDR3 has 13 residues. CDR3: CASSGSLDQPQHF. DNA of the CDR3: TGTGCCAGTAGTGGCTCATTGGATCAGCCCCAGCATTTT.

This clone was seen a few times. This rearrangement joins TRBV15 to TRBJ1-2; TRBD1 is a possible D gene (5 bases). CDR1 is LNHNV, CDR2 YYDKDF, per germline (reference sequence). V lost 5 bases, J lost 1 base, and 11 bases lay in between. The CDR3 length is 14 residues. CDR3 nucleotides: TGTGCCACCAGCTACCGGGACCTTAACTATGGCTACACCTTC. It codes for CATSYRDLNYGYTF.

This clone was seen only a few times. This chain connects TRBV6-4 to TRBJ2-7; the D is unclear. Germline V lookup: CDR1 MRHNA, CDR2 SNTAGT. The CDR3 spans 13 residues. Trimming cost V 7 bases and J 5 bases, with 15 bases left between them. The CDR3 DNA sequence: TGTGCCAGCATTCGGCAGGTATCACACGAGCAGTACTTC. Translated, it gives CASIRQVSHEQYF.

V is TRBV7-9 and J is TRBJ2-7, with no clear D. Germline CDR1 and CDR2: SEHNR and FQNEAQ (reference sequence). The V and J ends lost 0 bases and 3 bases respectively, with 15 bases between them. CDR3 length: 16 residues. The CDR3, as DNA: TGTGCCAGCAGCTTAGCGGGATTACCGCTTGGCTACGAGCAGTACTTC. This codes for CASSLAGLPLGYEQYF.

The chain uses TRBV7-9 and TRBJ2-3, with D possibly TRBD1 on 5 matching bases. The germline gives CDR1 SEHNR, CDR2 FQNEAQ (reference sequence). Trimming cost V 3 bases and J 2 bases, with 12 bases left between them. The CDR3 length is 15 residues. DNA for the CDR3: TGTGCCAGCAGCTTCCGGCAGGGTACCACAGATACGCAGTATTTT. Translated, it gives CASSFRQGTTDTQYF.

This clone has just a few counts. The rearrangement uses TRBV29-1 and TRBJ2-1, with 12 bases aligning to TRBD2. The CDR3 covers 14 residues. Trimming took 4 bases from V and 7 from J; bases not matched to a gene: 5. From germline, CDR1 is SQVTM and CDR2 ANQGSEA. Here the CDR3 reads CSVGVTSGSNEQFF. For the CDR3, the DNA is TGCAGCGTTGGGGTGACTAGCGGGAGTAATGAGCAGTTCTTC.

This chain links TRBV9 with TRBJ2-3; no definite D call. The CDR3 is 16 amino acids. Germline assignment: CDR1 SGDLS and CDR2 YYNGEE. The germline V and J ends were trimmed by 1 base and 1 base, with 13 bases remaining between them. The CDR3 reads CASSVIGRQRTDTQYF. CDR3 coding DNA: TGTGCCAGCAGCGTAATAGGAAGGCAGCGCACAGATACGCAGTATTTT.

This chain connects TRBV4-1 to TRBJ2-3; 14 bases match TRBD2. The CDR3 extends over 19 amino acids. V dropped 4 bases and J dropped 4; count of bases not matched to a gene: 13. Germline CDR1 is MGHRA and CDR2 is YSYEKL. The CDR3 coding sequence is TGCGCCAGCAGCCGCGAGGGACTAGCGGGAGTCTTACGGGCAGATACGCAGTATTTT. Protein product: CASSREGLAGVLRADTQYF.

This clone occurred a few times. The genes are TRBV11-2 and TRBJ2-3; D is unclear. CDR3 length: 14 residues. CDR1 and CDR2 (germline): SGHAT, FQNNGV. Trimming stripped 0 bases from V and 1 base from J, with 5 bases between. CDR3 protein: CASSLDPRTDTQYF. CDR3 nucleotides: TGTGCCAGCAGCTTAGATCCGCGCACAGATACGCAGTATTTT.

This clone was observed a few times. The V and J genes are TRBV6-1 and TRBJ2-7; TRBD1 agrees at 9 bases. Trimming took 3 bases from V and 3 from J; bases not matched to a gene: 9. Germline CDR1 MNHNS, CDR2 SASEGT. The CDR3 spans 16 residues. The CDR3 coding sequence is TGTGCCAGCAGTGATCCGGCAGGACAGGGGAGCTACGAGCAGTACTTC. Translation: CASSDPAGQGSYEQYF.

The sample holds a few counts of this clone. The V gene is TRBV5-4, the J gene TRBJ1-4; TRBD1 is a possible D gene (5 bases). Germline CDR1 is SGHNT and CDR2 is YYREEE (reference sequence). This CDR3 is built from 15 residues. V was cut by 4 bases and J by 4 bases, with 14 bases left in between. The CDR3 sequence is CASSVGQGRNEKLFF. CDR3 nucleotides: TGTGCCAGCAGCGTAGGCCAGGGACGTAATGAAAAACTGTTTTTT.

The chain combines TRBV5-4 with TRBJ2-5; TRBD2 matches at 9 bases. After removal of 2 bases from V and 2 bases from J, the junction contained 4 bases not matched to a gene. The germline V gene encodes CDR1 SGHNT and CDR2 YYREEE (reference sequence). The CDR3 consists of 15 residues. The CDR3, as DNA: TGTGCCAGCAGCTTTGGCGGGAGGGTACAAGAGACCCAGTACTTC. It is translated as CASSFGGRVQETQYF.

The chain recombines TRBV19 with TRBJ2-3, with D possibly called TRBD1 or TRBD2 (5 bases each). With 5 bases removed from V and 1 base from J, the gap between germline ends came to 19 bases. The germline V gene has CDR1 LNHDA and CDR2 SQIVND (reference sequence). This CDR3 is 17 amino acids long. This CDR3 is CASSPARGQAGTDTQYF. The CDR3 DNA reads TGTGCCAGTAGTCCCGCCCGGGGCCAGGCGGGCACAGATACGCAGTATTTT.

This sequence joins TRBV5-1 and TRBJ1-1; TRBD1 agrees at 10 bases. Germline V gene sequence: CDR1 SGHRS, CDR2 YFSETQ. This CDR3 is 16 amino acids long. Germline trimming cut 3 bases from V and 5 bases from J; bases unmatched to any gene: 10. DNA of the CDR3: TGCGCCAGCAGCTCCCGACAGGGGGCCGTGAGGACTGAAGCTTTCTTT. Its translation: CASSSRQGAVRTEAFF.

A few counts support this clone. This chain connects TRBV7-2 to TRBJ1-1; possibly TRBD1 for D (5 bases). The germline gives CDR1 SGHTA, CDR2 FQGNSA. The ends were cut back, 6 bases at V and 1 base at J, with 12 bases in the middle. The CDR3 runs to 14 residues. The CDR3 region is CASRRDQGNTEAFF. The CDR3, as DNA: TGTGCCAGCAGGCGGGACCAGGGGAACACTGAAGCTTTCTTT. The full variable domain, in which reference TRBV7-2 and TRBJ1-1 provide the parts outside the CDR3, is GAGVSQSPSNKVTEKGKDVELRCDPISGHTALYWYRQSLGQGLEFLIYFQGNSAPDKSGLPSDRFSAERTGGSVSTLTIQRTQQEDSAVYLCASRRDQGNTEAFFGQGTRLTVV.

The chain employs TRBV2 and TRBJ2-3; the match to TRBD2 covers 7 bases. V was pared by 11 bases and J by 4 bases, with 9 bases of the junction left unmatched. CDR1 and CDR2 from the germline V gene are SNHLY and FYNNEI. CDR3 length: 13 amino acids. DNA for the CDR3: TGTGCCGGCGGCGGGAGAAGGGCAGATACGCAGTATTTT. This translates into CAGGGRRADTQYF. Combining the CDR3 with reference TRBV2 and TRBJ2-3 gives the whole variable domain EPEVTQTPSHQVTQMGQEVILRCVPISNHLYFYWYRQILGQKVEFLVSFYNNEISEKSEIFDDQFSVERPDGSNFTLKIRSTKLEDSAMYFCAGGGRRADTQYFGPGTRLTVL.

Only a few counts were recorded for this clone. The gene calls are TRBV27 and TRBJ1-1, with 8 bases that match TRBD1. Germline CDR1 and CDR2: MNHEY and SMNVEV (reference sequence). The CDR3 consists of 16 residues. The trim removed 0 bases at V and 1 base at J, leaving 4 bases unmatched. The CDR3 coding sequence is TGTGCCAGCAGTTTATCGTTACAGGGGGGGAACACTGAAGCTTTCTTT. Translation: CASSLSLQGGNTEAFF.

The genes are TRBV29-1 and TRBJ2-1; no clear D. CDR1 is SQVTM and CDR2 is ANQGSEA in the germline V gene. Trimming pared 4 bases from V and 8 bases from J, leaving 12 bases between. This CDR3 comprises 12 residues. The CDR3 is CSVGVLRDEQFF. CDR3 sequence (DNA): TGCAGCGTTGGAGTCCTCCGGGATGAGCAGTTCTTC.

This clone was observed a handful of times. V is TRBV7-6 and J is TRBJ1-3; TRBD1 is a possible D gene (6 bases). Germline CDR1 SGHVS, CDR2 FNYEAQ. The CDR3 sequence is 15 residues long. Trimming left V 4 bases short and J 2 bases short, with 12 bases between. This CDR3 is CASSSLRGAGNTIYF. In nucleotides, the CDR3 is TGTGCCAGCAGCTCGCTAAGGGGGGCTGGAAACACCATATATTTT.

This clone has a handful of counts. The chain employs TRBV25-1 and TRBJ1-2; 7 nucleotides line up with TRBD1. This CDR3 is 16 amino acids long. Trimming removed 4 bases from V and 5 bases from J; junction bases left unmatched: 13. Per germline, CDR1 MGHDK and CDR2 SYGVNS. The CDR3 nucleotides read TGTGCCAGCAGTGTTGTTTCCACGCAGGGGGGATATGGCTACACCTTC. Translating it yields CASSVVSTQGGYGYTF.

The V call is TRBV6-1, the J call TRBJ2-5; the match to TRBD2 covers 10 bases. The CDR3 runs to 15 residues. The germline gives CDR1 MNHNS, CDR2 SASEGT. V dropped 7 bases and J dropped 1; count of bases not matched to a gene: 6. CDR3 sequence (DNA): TGTGCCAGCAATATAGCGGGAGGACTCCAAGAGACCCAGTACTTC. Its protein product is CASNIAGGLQETQYF.